This T cell receptor (beta chain) was profiled in a study of regulatory T cells in long-lasting Graves disease. Sequencing libraries for TCR beta were prepared with iRepertoire HTBI primers and Arm-PCR of CDR3 regions. In TCRdb, the multiplex PCR reads were re-called with MiXCR into one record per CDR3 protein. The sample holds 400,000 to 500,000 distinct CDR3 sequences, about 14% seen once. The CDR3 extends over 19 amino acids. The ends lost 7 bases at V and 5 bases at J; junction bases unmatched: 20. This clonotype was detected many times. Its antigen remains unidentified. Specified time point: newly diagnosed GD, antithyroid drugs for less than 3 months. Construction of the TCR library relied on RNA isolated from PBMCs. Study conclusions and caveats: Persistent Graves' patients showed a TCR diversity that was lower than that of newly diagnosed ones.

The data also belong to a second study, concerning T cells in Graves' hyperthyroidism and ophthalmopathy.

This TCR was recovered from a woman in her fifties or sixties with Graves disease. V and J are TRBV12-3 or TRBV12-4 and TRBJ2-1; 10 bases fit TRBD2. The sequencing used peripheral blood mononuclear cells (PBMCs), collected at new diagnosis, from a patient treated with antithyroid drugs. CDR3 amino acids: CASMRMVLAGVLPHNEQFF. The DNA of the CDR3 is TGTGCCAGCATGCGAATGGTCCTAGCGGGAGTCCTCCCCCACAATGAGCAGTTCTTC.